The rows below give T cell receptor beta chains drawn from one sample of a study of CD8 T cells in ankylosing spondylitis. TCRdb passed the 5' RACE reads through MiXCR, listing each CDR3 protein once. The sample contains approximately 100,000 distinct CDR3 sequences, nearly 25% of which appear only once. Sequenced sample: synovial fluid, either unsorted or a sorted T cell fraction (not recorded which). The receptors come from a male donor with ankylosing spondylitis. CDR3s include the opening cysteine and the closing phenylalanine or tryptophan.

j_gene: TRBJ1-2; v_gene: TRBV18; CDR3aa: CASSPIFMAHRNGYTF
j_gene: TRBJ2-2; v_gene: TRBV7-2; CDR3aa: CASSLDPGNTGELFF
j_gene: TRBJ1-1; v_gene: TRBV25-1; CDR3aa: CASRSNTEAFF
j_gene: TRBJ1-5; v_gene: TRBV20-1; CDR3aa: CSARDASGQGNQPQHF
j_gene: TRBJ2-1; v_gene: TRBV10-2; CDR3aa: CASKGETAYNEQFF
j_gene: TRBJ2-1; v_gene: TRBV5-1; CDR3aa: CASSLPGTGDYNEQFF
j_gene: TRBJ1-2; v_gene: TRBV6-1; CDR3aa: CASIPESGTYGYTF
j_gene: TRBJ1-5; v_gene: TRBV12-3/TRBV12-4; CDR3aa: CASSTTGGNQPQHF
j_gene: TRBJ2-1; v_gene: TRBV10-3; CDR3aa: CAISSTGIDEQFF
j_gene: TRBJ1-2; v_gene: TRBV20-1; CDR3aa: CSAGGTGANYGYTF
j_gene: TRBJ2-2; v_gene: TRBV7-7; CDR3aa: CASSTRGPPGELFF
j_gene: TRBJ1-6; v_gene: TRBV3-1; CDR3aa: CASSQGSSPLHF
j_gene: TRBJ2-2; v_gene: TRBV20-1; CDR3aa: CSARNQGANTGELFF
j_gene: TRBJ2-1; v_gene: TRBV9; CDR3aa: CASSVASGGSYNEQFF
j_gene: TRBJ2-6; v_gene: TRBV7-2; CDR3aa: CASSSGDSLSGANVLTF
j_gene: TRBJ1-2; v_gene: TRBV12-3/TRBV12-4; CDR3aa: CASSYDLGGSGYTF
j_gene: TRBJ2-7; v_gene: TRBV7-7; CDR3aa: CASSLAYGDYEQYF
j_gene: TRBJ2-5; v_gene: TRBV7-2; CDR3aa: CASSLIGETQYF
j_gene: TRBJ1-1; v_gene: TRBV3-1; CDR3aa: CASSLSPTSTEAFF
j_gene: TRBJ1-1; v_gene: TRBV29-1; CDR3aa: CSVKGTRNTEAFF
j_gene: TRBJ2-1; v_gene: TRBV5-5; CDR3aa: CASSLDGRSYNEQFF
j_gene: TRBJ2-1; v_gene: TRBV20-1; CDR3aa: CSARDDRDNRFF
j_gene: TRBJ1-1; v_gene: TRBV6-1; CDR3aa: CASSADLNTEAFF
j_gene: TRBJ2-1; v_gene: TRBV15; CDR3aa: CATSRDLAGVGNEQFF
j_gene: TRBJ2-7; v_gene: TRBV27; CDR3aa: CASSPRTSRREQYF
j_gene: TRBJ1-6; v_gene: TRBV12-3/TRBV12-4; CDR3aa: CASSFSPGSYNSPLHF
j_gene: TRBJ1-5; v_gene: TRBV4-2; CDR3aa: CASSQETGANQPQHF
j_gene: TRBJ1-2; v_gene: TRBV6-1; CDR3aa: CAIPGQGGGGYTF
j_gene: TRBJ1-6; v_gene: TRBV7-9; CDR3aa: CASSLDSRNSPLHF
j_gene: TRBJ1-2; v_gene: TRBV28; CDR3aa: CASSLQTHYGYTF
j_gene: TRBJ2-7; v_gene: TRBV7-8; CDR3aa: CASSPRLAGISYEQYF
j_gene: TRBJ1-6; v_gene: TRBV20-1; CDR3aa: CSAPEGARDSPLHF
j_gene: TRBJ2-1; v_gene: TRBV5-8; CDR3aa: CASTLRGTSVYNEQFF
j_gene: TRBJ1-3; v_gene: TRBV7-2; CDR3aa: CASSSRQGALSGNTIYF
j_gene: TRBJ2-2; v_gene: TRBV3-1; CDR3aa: CASSDRGLFTGELFF
j_gene: TRBJ2-1; v_gene: TRBV12-3/TRBV12-4; CDR3aa: CASSSTTGAQFF
j_gene: TRBJ1-2; v_gene: TRBV27; CDR3aa: CASRGGGYDSYGYTF
j_gene: TRBJ2-3; v_gene: TRBV6-1; CDR3aa: CASSEAYRGGADTQYF
j_gene: TRBJ1-5; v_gene: TRBV12-3/TRBV12-4; CDR3aa: CASSFAGQCNQPQHF
j_gene: TRBJ2-1; v_gene: TRBV6-1; CDR3aa: CASSGVGEQFF
j_gene: TRBJ2-4; v_gene: TRBV28; CDR3aa: CASRLSLAKNIQYF
j_gene: TRBJ2-3; v_gene: TRBV30; CDR3aa: CAGGEGVDTQYF
j_gene: TRBJ2-3; v_gene: TRBV7-2; CDR3aa: CASSPAYGDTQYF
j_gene: TRBJ1-4; v_gene: TRBV12-3/TRBV12-4; CDR3aa: CASSLGTGGGEKLFF
j_gene: TRBJ2-1; v_gene: TRBV7-2; CDR3aa: CASSGSGIEQFF
j_gene: TRBJ2-1; v_gene: TRBV18; CDR3aa: CASSEGASYNEQFF
j_gene: TRBJ2-3; v_gene: TRBV7-2; CDR3aa: CATSYLYTDTQYF
j_gene: TRBJ1-1; v_gene: TRBV25-1; CDR3aa: CASSEGNGVNTEAFF
j_gene: TRBJ1-5; v_gene: TRBV6-1; CDR3aa: CASGDWGDSNQPQHF
j_gene: TRBJ2-3; v_gene: TRBV5-1; CDR3aa: CASSLRGTGTPGTQYF
j_gene: TRBJ2-1; v_gene: TRBV7-2; CDR3aa: CATKPGLAYNEQFF
j_gene: TRBJ2-7; v_gene: TRBV27; CDR3aa: CASSLGPQVSYEQYF
j_gene: TRBJ2-1; v_gene: TRBV9; CDR3aa: CASGGMAARQFF
j_gene: TRBJ1-5; v_gene: TRBV7-9; CDR3aa: CASSPRGEGGNQPQHF
j_gene: TRBJ2-2; v_gene: TRBV27; CDR3aa: CARVGGRDSNTGELFF